Below, one T cell receptor beta chain is given with its context. Individuals aged roughly 18 to 95 years were recruited from about two dozen US areas. The sample comes from a study of blood T cell repertoires in COVID-19. Study information: Sources were T cells, B-cell-depleted T cells, or PBMCs; the material itself was cDNA or gDNA.

Clones were read by immunoSEQ multiplex PCR, and TCRdb kept only the in-frame ones, dropping some. The table lists a few hundred thousand clones, roughly 90% of them singletons, with under 3% in the top ten. The material sequenced was PBMCs or T cells enriched from blood (not recorded which). This clonotype was obtained from a woman in her fifties or sixties who had been exposed to COVID-19.

CDR3 amino acids: CASSSLTGIVYEQYF. The CDR3 coding sequence is TGTGCCAGCAGCTCCCTGACAGGGATTGTTTACGAGCAGTACTTC. The genes are TRBV5-5 and TRBJ2-7; 7 bases fit TRBD1. The V and J ends lost 3 bases and 4 bases, in that order; junction bases with no gene match: 10. The CDR3 sequence is 15 residues long. Germline V lookup: CDR1 SGHKS, CDR2 YYEKEE (reference sequence). The full variable domain, completed using reference TRBV5-5 and TRBJ2-7, is DAGVTQSPTHLIKTRGQQVTLRCSPISGHKSVSWYQQVLGQGPQFIFQYYEKEERGRGNFPDRFSARQFPNYSSELNVNALLLGDSALYLCASSSLTGIVYEQYFGPGTRLTVT.